Listed below are T cell receptor beta chains from one sample, sequenced in a study of cytomegalovirus exposure and HLA in healthy donors. TCRdb keeps only in-frame clones here, not all; method: immunoSEQ multiplex PCR. Of 95,000 to 150,000 clones listed, 10% to 13% are singletons. The sequenced sample consisted of PBMCs. These receptor sequences come from a young woman in good health and CMV-seropositive. Each CDR3 is given with its conserved first and last residue. Fields, in order: clone size, D gene, V gene, J gene, CDR3 DNA, CDR3 protein. The D gene is left open where the match is weak. Expanded clones are given a class, and other clones once, few, many or no size at all.

NA	NA	TRBV6-5	TRBJ1-4	TGTGCCAGCAGTCGGGGTGAAAAACTGTTTTTT	CASSRGEKLFF
few	TRBD2	TRBV11-3	TRBJ2-2	TGTGCCAGCAGCCGGGGGGGCAACACCGGGGAGCTGTTTTTT	CASSRGGNTGELFF
NA	TRBD1	TRBV5-4	TRBJ2-5	TGTGCCAGCAGGAAAGAGGGACAGAAAGGGACCCAGTACTTC	CASRKEGQKGTQYF
NA	TRBD1	TRBV9	TRBJ1-2	TGTGCCAGCAGCGTAGAGACAGGGGCCGGTGGCTACACCTTC	CASSVETGAGGYTF
few	NA	TRBV18	TRBJ2-3	TGTGCCAGCTCACGGGCCGGAGATACGCAGTATTTT	CASSRAGDTQYF
NA	NA	TRBV9	TRBJ1-1	TGTGCCAGCAGCGTGGGGCCGGACCGGCGGAACACTGAAGCTTTCTTT	CASSVGPDRRNTEAFF
NA	TRBD1	TRBV28	TRBJ2-7	TGTGCCAGCAGTCCCGCCCCGGGGACAGGCCTCTCCTACGAGCAGTACTTC	CASSPAPGTGLSYEQYF
few	NA	TRBV9	TRBJ2-7	TGTGCCAGCAGCGTTACGGACAGTCCCTACGAGCAGTACTTC	CASSVTDSPYEQYF
NA	TRBD2	TRBV5-7	TRBJ2-7	TGTGCCAGCACCTACCCGGTCCTAGCGGGAGTTGAGCAGTACTTC	CASTYPVLAGVEQYF
NA	NA	TRBV19	TRBJ2-1	TGTGCCAGTCTCGGGAGCTCCTACAATGAGCAGTTCTTC	CASLGSSYNEQFF
NA	NA	TRBV27	TRBJ2-1	TGTGCCAGCAGTCTCGGGGTCAATGAGCAGTTCTTC	CASSLGVNEQFF
NA	NA	TRBV28	TRBJ2-7	TGTGCCAGCAGTTTAAGGCAGGGCACTACCTACGAGCAGTACTTC	CASSLRQGTTYEQYF
few	NA	TRBV28	TRBJ1-1	TGTGCCAGCAGTCGGGACTTCAACACTGAAGCTTTCTTT	CASSRDFNTEAFF
NA	NA	TRBV2	TRBJ2-5	TGTGCCAGCAGTCTACTGGGGACTGGAACCCTACAAGAGACCCAGTACTTC	CASSLLGTGTLQETQYF
few	NA	TRBV27	TRBJ1-1	TGTGACAGCAGTTTATTAGGAGGCAGCTCTATAACTGAAGCTTTCTTC	CDSSLLGGSSITEAFF
NA	NA	TRBV11-3	TRBJ1-1	TGTGCCAGCAGGGACCCCGGGGGCACTGAAGCTTTCTTT	CASRDPGGTEAFF
few	TRBD1	TRBV11-2	TRBJ1-4	TGTGCCAGCAGCCCGGACAGGGGAAAAGGAAAACTGTTTTTT	CASSPDRGKGKLFF
once	NA	TRBV20-1	TRBJ2-5	TGCAGTGCTAGAGATTACGTAGAGCAGTACTTC	CSARDYVEQYF
NA	NA	TRBV7-9	TRBJ1-4	TGTGCCAGCAGCTTAGTCCCACAGGGTGAAAAACTGTTTTTT	CASSLVPQGEKLFF
NA	TRBD2	TRBV5-1	TRBJ2-1	TGCGCCAGCAAACGGGAGGGCACAGGGAGCTACAATGAGCAGTTCTTC	CASKREGTGSYNEQFF
NA	TRBD1	TRBV28	TRBJ2-5	TGTGCCAGCGCCGACAGGGGTCTTGGCCAAGAGACCCAGTACTTC	CASADRGLGQETQYF
NA	NA	TRBV6-5	TRBJ2-7	TGTGCCAGCAGCGGCGGCCCCCCTACGAAGCAGTACTTC	CASSGGPPTKQYF
few	TRBD1	TRBV15	TRBJ1-2	TGTGCCACCAGCAGACCCAACTTCCTCCGGGACAGGGAAACAGGCTACACCTTC	CATSRPNFLRDRETGYTF
few	NA	TRBV6-5	TRBJ2-2	TGTGCCAGCAGCCCCCTGGCCGCCTACACCGGGGAGCTGTTTTTT	CASSPLAAYTGELFF
once	TRBD2	TRBV29-1	TRBJ2-3	TGCAGCGCTGTAGTGGCGGGAGGAAGAAGAGATACGCAGTATTTT	CSAVVAGGRRDTQYF
few	NA	TRBV18	TRBJ2-5	TGTGCCAGCTCTGGCCAGCGAGAGACCCAGTACTTC	CASSGQRETQYF
NA	TRBD2	TRBV7-9	TRBJ2-5	TGTGCCAGCAGCTTCGAAACTAGCGGGAGACAAGAGACCCAGTACTTC	CASSFETSGRQETQYF
few	NA	TRBV30	TRBJ1-1	TGTGCCTGGAGTGTGTTGGTAGACAGTGAAGCTTTCTTT	CAWSVLVDSEAFF
NA	NA	TRBV7-8	TRBJ2-6	TGTGCCAGCAGCTTAGGGCCGGCCAGGCAGAGCTCTGGGGCCAACGTCCTGACTTTC	CASSLGPARQSSGANVLTF
NA	NA	TRBV7-3	TRBJ2-1	TGTGCCAGCAGCTTAGGAGGGACTTGTAGGAATGAGCAGTTCTTC	CASSLGGTCRNEQFF
NA	TRBD1	TRBV9	TRBJ2-1	TGTGCCAGCAGCGTCGGACAGGGGGCATTTCAGTTCTTC	CASSVGQGAFQFF
few	NA	TRBV5-4	TRBJ2-7	TGTGCCAGCAGCCCCTTATGGGAGGCGGAGCAGTACTTC	CASSPLWEAEQYF
NA	NA	TRBV5-6	TRBJ2-5	TGTGCCAGCAGTCCTGGGGTGTCTAGCGTGGAGACCCAGTACTTC	CASSPGVSSVETQYF
few	TRBD2	TRBV7-3	TRBJ2-7	TGTGCCAGCAGCAGCGGACTAGCGGGAGACGAGCAGTACTTC	CASSSGLAGDEQYF
NA	NA	TRBV28	TRBJ2-3	TGTGCCAGCAGTTTTAACCCGGAGGACTTCACAGATACGCAGTATTTT	CASSFNPEDFTDTQYF
NA	NA	TRBV7-8	TRBJ1-3	TGTGCCAGCAGCTTAGCGCCCCCCTCTACTGGAAACACCATATATTTT	CASSLAPPSTGNTIYF
NA	TRBD1	TRBV2	TRBJ2-5	TGTGCCAGCAGTGAAGCCCGGGGACAGGGTGTTTGGACCCAGTACTTC	CASSEARGQGVWTQYF
NA	TRBD2	TRBV27	TRBJ2-1	TGTGCCAGCAGTTCTAGCGGGGGGGCTTACAATGAGCAGTTCTTC	CASSSSGGAYNEQFF
NA	NA	TRBV5-4	TRBJ2-3	TGTGCCAGCAGTCTCGTCGCGGATACGCAGTATTTT	CASSLVADTQYF
few	NA	TRBV6-6	TRBJ1-2	TGTGCCAGCAGTCCCGCCAGGGACTATGGCTACACCTTC	CASSPARDYGYTF
NA	TRBD2	TRBV11-3	TRBJ2-2	TGTGCCAGCAGCGCCCCTGTGTGGCGGGAGATGTCCGGGGAGCTGTTTTTT	CASSAPVWREMSGELFF
NA	NA	TRBV27	TRBJ2-5	TGTGCCAGCAGTTTGTCAGGGATGATGGAGACCCAGTACTTC	CASSLSGMMETQYF
NA	NA	TRBV2	TRBJ2-1	TGTGCCAGCAGTTGGGGCTTGGGTGATGAGCAGTTCTTC	CASSWGLGDEQFF
few	NA	TRBV5-1	TRBJ2-1	TGCGCCAGCAGCCCCTATAGCGGCAACAATGAGCAGTTCTTC	CASSPYSGNNEQFF
NA	NA	TRBV30	TRBJ1-6	TGTGCCTGGAGTCTCGGAGAAGTGTCCCTCCACTTT	CAWSLGEVSLHF
few	TRBD2	TRBV5-4	TRBJ2-3	TGTGCCAGCAGCTTGGGCGGGAGCTACCCAGATACGCAGTATTTT	CASSLGGSYPDTQYF
NA	NA	TRBV2	TRBJ2-5	TGTGCCAGCAGTGACTACCAAGAGACCCAGTACTTC	CASSDYQETQYF
NA	TRBD2	TRBV19	TRBJ2-1	TGTGCCAGTACCTCAGGACTAGCGGGGTTTGAGCAGTTCTTC	CASTSGLAGFEQFF
few	NA	TRBV29-1	TRBJ1-2	TGCAGCGTGGAGGTGGGGGGTGCCTATGGCTACACCTTC	CSVEVGGAYGYTF